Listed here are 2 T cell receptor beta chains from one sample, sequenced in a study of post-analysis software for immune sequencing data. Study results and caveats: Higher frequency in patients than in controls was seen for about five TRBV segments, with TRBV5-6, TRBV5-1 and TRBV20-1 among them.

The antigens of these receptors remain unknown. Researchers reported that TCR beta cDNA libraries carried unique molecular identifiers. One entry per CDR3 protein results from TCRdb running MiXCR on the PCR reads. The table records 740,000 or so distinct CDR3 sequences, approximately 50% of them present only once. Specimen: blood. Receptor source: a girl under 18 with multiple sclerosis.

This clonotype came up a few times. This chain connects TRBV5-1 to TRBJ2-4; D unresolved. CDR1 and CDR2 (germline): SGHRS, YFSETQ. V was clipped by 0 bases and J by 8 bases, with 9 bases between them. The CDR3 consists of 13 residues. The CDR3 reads CASSLDRWDIQYF. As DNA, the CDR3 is TGCGCCAGCAGCTTGGATCGCTGGGACATTCAGTACTTC.

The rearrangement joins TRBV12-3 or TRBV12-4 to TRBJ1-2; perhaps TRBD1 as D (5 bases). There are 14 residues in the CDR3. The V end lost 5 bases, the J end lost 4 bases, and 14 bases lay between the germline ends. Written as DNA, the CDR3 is TGTGCCAGCAGTCCCGGACATTTCCTCTATGGCTACACCTTC. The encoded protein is CASSPGHFLYGYTF.